The 9 T cell receptor beta chains reported below all come from one sample, sequenced in a study of blood T cells in healthy people across ages. Alongside a J-beta primer mix, a sample-barcoded 5' primer served in a second PCR lasting roughly 6 to 12 cycles. TCRdb redid the calling of the 5' RACE reads with MiXCR, one entry per CDR3 protein. This table has some 800,000 distinct CDR3 sequences, 20% to 25% appearing once. The same data also went into a second study, on T cells of mothers and their children.

Material: blood. The receptor set was obtained from a boy younger than 18 in good health.

This chain links TRBV11-2 with TRBJ1-1; D is unclear. Germline CDR1 SGHAT, CDR2 FQNNGV. V was trimmed by 4 bases and J by 1 base, leaving 13 bases between them. The CDR3 runs 15 residues. This CDR3 is CASSSTDTQNTEAFF. Here the CDR3 DNA reads TGTGCCAGCAGCTCCACCGACACTCAGAACACTGAAGCTTTCTTT.

The sample holds a few counts of this clonotype. Because the CDR3 is missing its conserved closing phenylalanine or tryptophan, this is likely a read error. The chain recombines TRBV14 with TRBJ2-4; 9 bases match TRBD1. CDR1 is SGHDN, CDR2 FVKESK, per germline. V shed 4 bases, J shed 8 bases, and the junction held 6 bases outside the gene matches. The CDR3 loop spans 14 amino acids. CDR3 region: CASSRGQGKDIQYL. For the CDR3, the DNA is TGTGCCAGCAGCCGAGGACAGGGGAAGGACATTCAGTACCTC.

This clonotype was seen only a few times. The CDR3 nucleotides are TGCAGCGTCCGACTATCCCCCCACGAGCAGTACTTC. Translating it yields CSVRLSPHEQYF. The chain couples TRBV29-1 to TRBJ2-7; maybe TRBD2 (5 bases). The ends were cut back, 6 bases at V and 5 bases at J, with 14 bases in the middle. CDR1 is SQVTM, CDR2 ANQGSEA, per germline. CDR3 length equals 12 residues.

This clonotype has only a few counts. The chain has TRBV5-5 and TRBJ2-7, with D unclear. V was clipped by 3 bases and J by 2 bases, with 15 bases between them. The CDR3 covers 15 residues. CDR1 and CDR2 from the germline V gene are SGHKS and YYEKEE (reference sequence). DNA for the CDR3: TGTGCCAGCAGCTCCCGGGCTATTAGACCCTACGAGCAGTACTTC. As protein: CASSSRAIRPYEQYF. Full variable domain (rest looked up from reference TRBV5-5 and TRBJ2-7): DAGVTQSPTHLIKTRGQQVTLRCSPISGHKSVSWYQQVLGQGPQFIFQYYEKEERGRGNFPDRFSARQFPNYSSELNVNALLLGDSALYLCASSSRAIRPYEQYFGPGTRLTVT.

The V and J genes are TRBV28 and TRBJ2-7; D possibly corresponds to TRBD1 (6 bases). The V gene's germline CDR1 is MDHEN and CDR2 SYDVKM. The CDR3 consists of 13 residues. V was shortened by 2 bases and J by 3 bases, with 8 bases between the two germline ends. CDR3 bases: TGTGCCAGCAGTTTACAGGGGATCTACGAGCAGTACTTC. It encodes CASSLQGIYEQYF.

CDR3 protein: CASSFYRVTNEKLFF. The CDR3 DNA reads TGTGCCAGCAGCTTCTACAGGGTCACTAATGAAAAACTGTTTTTT. The chain uses TRBV5-5 and TRBJ1-4, with a weak D call TRBD1 (6 bases). This CDR3 region has 15 residues. Per the germline V gene, CDR1 is SGHKS and CDR2 is YYEKEE (reference sequence). Deletions cut 2 bases from V and 2 bases from J, with 10 bases between.

The rearrangement links TRBV4-3 to TRBJ2-3; D might be TRBD1 or TRBD2, each matching 5 bases. The CDR3 is 14 amino acids. Trimming stripped 4 bases from V and 6 bases from J, with 14 bases between. Germline assignment: CDR1 LGHNA and CDR2 YSLEER. CDR3: CASSPDTRDDTQYF. The DNA for the CDR3 is TGCGCCAGCAGCCCTGACACTAGGGACGATACGCAGTATTTT.

As regards this clonotype: The final CDR3 position lacks the conserved phenylalanine or tryptophan, pointing to a likely read error. The chain recombines TRBV7-2 with TRBJ2-5; no reliable D call. CDR3 length: 13 amino acids. The germline CDR1 and CDR2 sequences are SGHTA and FQGNSA. V lost 4 bases to trimming and J lost 5 bases, with 11 bases between them. The CDR3 sequence: CASSWYGQETQYL. In DNA, the CDR3 is TGTGCCAGCAGCTGGTACGGCCAGGAGACCCAGTACCTC.

This clonotype has only a few counts. This sequence joins TRBV4-3 and TRBJ2-7, with D possibly matching TRBD1 (6 bases). Trimming left V 0 bases short and J 1 base short, with 13 bases between. The germline CDR1 and CDR2 sequences are LGHNA and YSLEER. The CDR3 consists of 16 residues. Here the CDR3 DNA reads TGCGCCAGCAGCCAAGATCAGCGCCAGGGGTCCTACGAGCAGTACTTC. Translating it yields CASSQDQRQGSYEQYF.